A single TCR beta chain is shown here with its context. This sample was taken from a study of T cell responses to AZD1222 COVID-19 vaccine. Clones were sequenced by immunoSEQ multiplex PCR, and TCRdb holds only the in-frame ones, with some missing. Among roughly 140,000 clones listed, approximately 90% were seen once. This CDR3 region has 16 residues. With 5 bases removed from V and 1 base from J, the gap between germline ends came to 17 bases. Germline values: CDR1 SGHTA, CDR2 FQGTGA. This sample comprised peripheral blood, obtained on day 0 of AZD1222 vaccination. This chain connects TRBV7-3 to TRBJ1-1; D ambiguous. The sequence was obtained from an adult in good health. The CDR3 nucleotides read TGTGCCAGCAGCCCCCAAAGGCGGGAGAGGAACACTGAAGCTTTCTTT. This sequence encodes CASSPQRRERNTEAFF.